This T cell receptor beta chain derives from a study of cytomegalovirus exposure and HLA in healthy donors. Study-level results: Analyzed later, association rates of TCRs varied across HLA loci, with DRB1 most and HLA-C fewest.

This clone occurred a few times. What it binds is not known. Use of 60 Vbeta and 13 Jbeta primers characterized the PCR. Clones were read by immunoSEQ multiplex PCR, and TCRdb kept only the in-frame ones, dropping some. This sample carries approximately 180,000 clones, 75% of them seen once, and the ten largest clones take roughly 3%. This CDR3 region has 14 residues. Per the germline V gene, CDR1 is MNHEY and CDR2 is SMNVEV (reference sequence). Trimming pared 0 bases from V and 3 bases from J, leaving 8 bases between. The TCR comes from a male donor in good health and CMV-seronegative. Sequenced input: PBMCs. The chain carries TRBV27 and TRBJ1-2; possibly TRBD1 for D (5 bases). The CDR3 region is CASSLSRVDYGYTF. The CDR3 region has the DNA TGTGCCAGCAGTTTATCCAGGGTTGACTATGGCTACACCTTC.